This T cell receptor (beta chain) was sequenced during a study of shared clonotypes between healthy human individuals. The naive CD8 subset, CD45RO-negative cells positively selected for CCR7, excluded terminally differentiated effector memory CD45RA+ cells. Some clones are missing from TCRdb's copy, which holds only in-frame ones; the method was immunoSEQ multiplex PCR. The table lists 1.5 million to 2.5 million clones, 85% to 95% of them singletons. Trimming shortened V by 4 bases and J by 0 bases, and 12 bases separated the two germline ends. The CDR3 runs to 15 residues. Germline-derived CDR1 and CDR2 are SGHTA and FQGTGA.

Input material: naive CD8+ T cells sorted from blood. The rearrangement joins TRBV7-3 to TRBJ1-2; D not resolved. The TCR sequence derives from a man between 18 and 35 years old in good health. The CDR3 DNA follows: TGTGCCAGCAGCTATACAGTAACCTCTAACTATGGCTACACCTTC. Amino acids: CASSYTVTSNYGYTF.